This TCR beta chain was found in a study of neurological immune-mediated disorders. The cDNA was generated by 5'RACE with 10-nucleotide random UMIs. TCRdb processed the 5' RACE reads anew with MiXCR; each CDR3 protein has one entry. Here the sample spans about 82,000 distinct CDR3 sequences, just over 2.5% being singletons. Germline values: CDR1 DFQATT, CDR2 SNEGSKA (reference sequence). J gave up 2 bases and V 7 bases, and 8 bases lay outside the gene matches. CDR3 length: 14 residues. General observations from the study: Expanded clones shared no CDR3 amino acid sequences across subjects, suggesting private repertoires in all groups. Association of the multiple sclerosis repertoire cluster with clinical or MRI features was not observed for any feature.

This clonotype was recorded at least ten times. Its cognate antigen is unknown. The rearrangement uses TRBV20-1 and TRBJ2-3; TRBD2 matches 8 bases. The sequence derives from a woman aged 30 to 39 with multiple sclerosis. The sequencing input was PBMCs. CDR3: CSGWVAGITDTQYF. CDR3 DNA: TGCAGTGGGTGGGTAGCGGGGATCACAGATACGCAGTATTTT.